Listed here are 4 T cell receptor beta chains from one sample, sequenced in a study of blood T cell repertoires in COVID-19. This table comes from immunoSEQ multiplex PCR, and its TCRdb copy is limited to in-frame clones, with some not included. This table holds 73,000 or so clones, around 83% found once. Specimen: peripheral blood. The receptors come from a man in his forties or fifties with active COVID-19.

This sequence joins TRBV7-9 and TRBJ2-3; 10 bases map to TRBD2. The V and J ends lost 1 base and 1 base, in that order; junction bases with no gene match: 2. The V gene's germline CDR1 is SEHNR and CDR2 FQNEAQ (reference sequence). The CDR3 is 16 amino acids. CDR3 DNA: TGTGCCAGCAGCTTAGGTCTAGCGGGAGGCACAGATACGCAGTATTTT. Its translation is CASSLGLAGGTDTQYF.

The genes are TRBV4-1 and TRBJ1-4, with a tentative D call TRBD1 (5 bases). Trimming took 0 bases from V and 8 from J, leaving 22 bases between them. The CDR3 has 18 residues. Germline V lookup: CDR1 MGHRA, CDR2 YSYEKL. CDR3 residues: CASSQDRAQETGFEKLFF. CDR3 in DNA: TGCGCCAGCAGCCAAGATAGGGCCCAAGAAACAGGTTTCGAAAAACTGTTTTTT.

V usage is TRBV14 and J usage is TRBJ2-1; 7 bases are a match to TRBD2. Per germline, CDR1 SGHDN and CDR2 FVKESK. V dropped 5 bases and J dropped 7; count of bases not matched to a gene: 5. This CDR3 is built from 13 residues. In nucleotides, the CDR3 is TGTGCCAGCAGCATCGGGAGGAATAATGAGCAGTTCTTC. As protein: CASSIGRNNEQFF.

The chain joins TRBV6-5 to TRBJ1-2, with TRBD1 matching 10 bases. CDR1 is MNHEY and CDR2 is SVGAGI in the germline V gene. With 11 bases clipped from V and 2 bases from J, the junction kept 8 bases outside the gene matches. The CDR3 runs 14 residues. The CDR3 region has the DNA TGTGCCGGCCGGGACAGGGGACTAAACTATGGCTACACCTTC. Translating it yields CAGRDRGLNYGYTF.